This entry is about one TCR beta chain. The data were taken from a study of identical twins. TCRdb called the 5' RACE reads again in MiXCR, with one record for every CDR3 protein. The sample includes around 500,000 distinct CDR3 sequences, around 14% of them seen just once. This CDR3 spans 15 amino acids. The germline V and J ends were trimmed by 3 bases and 1 base, with 10 bases remaining between them. These data also formed part of another study, on yellow fever vaccine responses in identical twins.

Sequencing was performed on CD4+ T cells sorted from blood. The chain uses TRBV12-3 or TRBV12-4 and TRBJ2-1; perhaps TRBD1 as D (6 bases). The sequence was obtained from a woman under 30 in good health. The CDR3 spells CASSFDRLSYNEQFF. The CDR3 DNA reads as TGTGCCAGCAGTTTCGACAGGCTATCCTACAATGAGCAGTTCTTC.